A selection of T cell receptor beta chains follows, all from one sample in a study of blood T cell repertoires in COVID-19. The assay was immunoSEQ multiplex PCR, and TCRdb's table has in-frame clones only and misses some. The sample lists around 130,000 clones; approximately 84% were seen once. Sequenced input: peripheral blood. The receptors come from a woman of 80 years or more with acute or convalescent COVID-19. Both conserved end residues are part of each CDR3. A D gene is named only where the DNA matches it firmly. Some rows have no size entry. The others give once, few or many, or a class for an expanded clone.

few	TRBJ2-2	TRBV27	-	15	CASSQAGQNTGELFF
-	TRBJ1-1	TRBV5-1	TRBD1	15	CASSLEQGTNTEAFF
-	TRBJ2-3	TRBV30	-	13	CAWNQGPTDTQYF
few	TRBJ1-1	TRBV19	TRBD1	14	CASIRDRVNTEAFF
-	TRBJ2-7	TRBV20-1	-	15	CSASRGTSEAYEQYF
-	TRBJ1-4	TRBV25-1	-	13	CASSDVSAEKLFF
once	TRBJ1-3	TRBV7-2	-	15	CASSLAAGPGNTIYF
-	TRBJ2-5	TRBV7-8	TRBD1	17	CASSLQPPTGAGETQYF
-	TRBJ2-7	TRBV5-4	-	11	CASSLDAERNF
-	TRBJ2-7	TRBV5-1	-	13	CASSNPTGYEQYF
-	TRBJ1-4	TRBV15	-	14	CATSRDRGTSKLFF
-	TRBJ2-5	TRBV12-3/TRBV12-4	-	13	CATGQGGQETQYF
once	TRBJ2-2	TRBV5-4	TRBD2	16	CASSLPAGGATGELFF
once	TRBJ1-1	TRBV6-5	-	15	CASSYGVGSTSEAFF
-	TRBJ2-1	TRBV11-3	-	14	CASSSGAGYNEQFF
-	TRBJ2-1	TRBV7-9	TRBD1	12	CASSLEGAKQFF
-	TRBJ1-2	TRBV7-2	-	14	CASSIDTANYGYTF
few	TRBJ1-3	TRBV19	-	17	CASSPAEWAWAGNTIYF
-	TRBJ1-2	TRBV19	TRBD1	17	CASSTGWKAGGLYGYTF
-	TRBJ2-1	TRBV7-8	-	15	CASSSAGGSYNEQFF
-	TRBJ1-4	TRBV7-9	TRBD1	18	CASSLGRQGPRLNEKLFF
-	TRBJ2-5	TRBV7-9	-	11	CASMGGETQYF
-	TRBJ2-1	TRBV5-1	TRBD1	16	CASSLVPGTEYNEQFF
-	TRBJ2-7	TRBV12-2	-	19	CASRLGEGLVRHETYEQYF
-	TRBJ2-5	TRBV5-1	TRBD1	14	CASSPGQPLETQYF
-	TRBJ2-3	TRBV19	TRBD2	17	CASTPAGGLGNQDTQYF
once	TRBJ1-1	TRBV27	TRBD1	14	CASSLPGGRTEAFF
-	TRBJ2-4	TRBV7-6	-	14	CASSLAPGEYIQYF
-	TRBJ2-1	TRBV20-1	TRBD2	18	CSASSLPSRGGSYNEQFF
-	TRBJ2-3	TRBV29-1	TRBD1	13	CSVEMTGADTQYF
-	TRBJ2-6	TRBV2	-	16	CASRQVRASGANVLTF
few	TRBJ1-3	TRBV7-2	-	15	CASSFNRDSGNTIYF
-	TRBJ2-3	TRBV5-4	-	12	CASSGGGDTQYF
-	TRBJ1-2	TRBV14	-	17	CASSHLAGAGDNYGYTF
-	TRBJ1-5	TRBV19	TRBD1	13	CATKDRGLGPQHF
-	TRBJ2-3	TRBV4-3	-	14	CASSQAMFTDTQYF
-	TRBJ2-3	TRBV7-4	-	15	CASSLASQVIDTQYF
-	TRBJ2-7	TRBV6-2/TRBV6-3	-	16	CASSLPRERTSYEQYF
-	TRBJ2-3	TRBV10-3	-	13	CAIRRQADDTQYF
-	TRBJ1-1	TRBV29-1	-	13	CSVEGPRRTEAFF
-	TRBJ1-5	TRBV6-6	-	14	CASSWGDDNQPQHF
-	TRBJ2-7	TRBV7-9	-	15	CASSLDRVGTYEQYF
-	TRBJ2-1	TRBV7-2	TRBD2	16	CASSPFGGAGSYEQFF
once	TRBJ2-3	TRBV5-1	-	14	CASSRGGRTDTQYF
-	TRBJ2-2	TRBV7-9	TRBD1	15	CASSLSTGVTGELFF
-	TRBJ2-1	TRBV18	TRBD1	15	CASSPPGQGANEQFF